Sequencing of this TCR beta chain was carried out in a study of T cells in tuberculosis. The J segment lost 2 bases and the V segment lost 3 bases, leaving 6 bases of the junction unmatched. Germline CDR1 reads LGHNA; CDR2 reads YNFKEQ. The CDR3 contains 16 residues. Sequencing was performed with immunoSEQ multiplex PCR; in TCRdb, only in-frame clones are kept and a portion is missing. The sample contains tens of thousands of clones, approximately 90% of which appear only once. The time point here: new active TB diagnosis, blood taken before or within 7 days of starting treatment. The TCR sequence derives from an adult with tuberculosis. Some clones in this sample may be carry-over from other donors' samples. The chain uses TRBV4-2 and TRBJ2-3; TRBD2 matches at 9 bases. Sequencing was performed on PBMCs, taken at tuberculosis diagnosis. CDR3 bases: TGTGCCAGCAGCCATTTGACTAGCGGACCCACAGATACGCAGTATTTT. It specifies CASSHLTSGPTDTQYF.